The 4 T cell receptor beta chains in this list originate from one sample, sequenced in a study of blood T cell repertoires in COVID-19. TCRdb's table, derived via immunoSEQ multiplex PCR, lists solely in-frame clones and lacks some. The sample lists over 250,000 clones, around 90% occurring once. The sequencing sample was made of PBMCs or T cells enriched from blood (not recorded which). The receptors here all came from a woman aged 25 to 39 who had recovered from COVID-19.

The genes are TRBV5-5 and TRBJ2-7, with a weak D call TRBD2 (5 bases). CDR1 SGHKS and CDR2 YYEKEE come from the germline V gene (reference sequence). The V gene lost 4 bases and the J gene lost 6 bases, with 14 bases spanning the gap. The CDR3 totals 13 residues. The CDR3 sequence is CASSLRRGGEQYF. The DNA for the CDR3 is TGTGCCAGCAGCCTACGCCGGGGTGGCGAGCAGTACTTC.

J is TRBJ1-2 and V is TRBV7-2, with 7 bases fitting TRBD1. Germline lookup yields CDR1 SGHTA and CDR2 FQGNSA. The CDR3 loop spans 16 amino acids. The V segment lost 1 base and the J segment 0 bases; nucleotides outside the gene matches: 5. This chain's CDR3 is CASSLGGDSSNYGYTF. In nucleotides, the CDR3 is TGTGCCAGCAGCTTAGGGGGGGACAGTTCTAACTATGGCTACACCTTC.

This clone has only a few counts. The V and J genes are TRBV30 and TRBJ1-5, with 10 bases fitting TRBD1. With 4 bases clipped from V and 7 bases from J, the junction kept 10 bases outside the gene matches. The CDR3 loop spans 15 amino acids. Germline V CDR1 and CDR2: GTSNPN, SVGIG (reference sequence). CDR3 DNA: TGTGCCTGGACTCCGGGACAGGGGTTTTTACAGCCCCAGCATTTT. Amino acid sequence: CAWTPGQGFLQPQHF.

The V call is TRBV7-8, the J call TRBJ2-2, with TRBD2 identical over 7 bases. Germline assignment: CDR1 SGHVS and CDR2 FQNEAQ. This CDR3 spans 17 amino acids. Trimming cost V 2 bases and J 1 base; bases outside gene matches: 7. The CDR3 region has the DNA TGTGCCAGCAGCTTATTACTAGCGCGCTTGAACACCGGGGAGCTGTTTTTT. As protein: CASSLLLARLNTGELFF.